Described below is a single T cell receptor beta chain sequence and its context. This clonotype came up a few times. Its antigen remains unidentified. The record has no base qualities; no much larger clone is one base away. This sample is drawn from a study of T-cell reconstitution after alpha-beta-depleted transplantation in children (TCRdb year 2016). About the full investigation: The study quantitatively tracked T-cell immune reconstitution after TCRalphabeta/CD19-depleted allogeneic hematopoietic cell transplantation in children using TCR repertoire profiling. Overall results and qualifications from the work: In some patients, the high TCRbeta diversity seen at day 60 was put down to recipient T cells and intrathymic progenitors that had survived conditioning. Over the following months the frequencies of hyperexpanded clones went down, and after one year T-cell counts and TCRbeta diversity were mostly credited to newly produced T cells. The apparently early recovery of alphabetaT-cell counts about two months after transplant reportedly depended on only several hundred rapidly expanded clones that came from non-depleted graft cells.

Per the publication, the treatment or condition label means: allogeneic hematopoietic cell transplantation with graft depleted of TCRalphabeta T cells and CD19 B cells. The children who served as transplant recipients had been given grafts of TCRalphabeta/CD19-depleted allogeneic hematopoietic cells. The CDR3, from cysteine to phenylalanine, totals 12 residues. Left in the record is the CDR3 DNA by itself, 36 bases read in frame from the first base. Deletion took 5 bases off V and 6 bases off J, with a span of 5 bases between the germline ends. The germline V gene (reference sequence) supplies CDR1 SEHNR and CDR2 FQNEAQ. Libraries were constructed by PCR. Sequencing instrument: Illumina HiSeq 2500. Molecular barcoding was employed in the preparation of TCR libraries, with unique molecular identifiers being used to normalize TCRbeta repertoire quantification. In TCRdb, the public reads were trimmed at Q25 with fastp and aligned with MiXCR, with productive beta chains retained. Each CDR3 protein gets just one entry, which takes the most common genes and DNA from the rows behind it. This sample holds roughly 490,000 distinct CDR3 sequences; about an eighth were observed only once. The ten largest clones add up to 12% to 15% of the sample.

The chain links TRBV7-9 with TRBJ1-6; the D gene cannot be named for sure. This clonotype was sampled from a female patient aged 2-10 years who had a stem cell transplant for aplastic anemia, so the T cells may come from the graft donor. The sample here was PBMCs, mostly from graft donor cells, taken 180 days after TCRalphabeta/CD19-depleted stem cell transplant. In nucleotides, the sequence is TGTGCCAGCAGCGAACGTAATTCACCCCTCCACTTT. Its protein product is CASSERNSPLHF.